Sequencing of this TCR beta chain was carried out in a study of T-cell reconstitution after alpha-beta-depleted transplantation in children. This clonotype came up many times. The germline CDR1 and CDR2 sequences are MRHNA and SNTAGT. The CDR3 sequence is 14 residues long. Trimming removed 5 bases at V and 3 bases at J, with 12 bases between. Unique molecular identifiers were incorporated into the prepared TCRbeta library. TCRdb re-called the PCR reads with MiXCR, one entry per CDR3 protein. This table holds 350,000 to 450,000 distinct CDR3 sequences, less than 15% found once. The specimen was PBMCs, collected from the stem cell graft. This chain uses TRBV6-4 with TRBJ2-3, with a weak D call TRBD2 (5 bases). The origin of this receptor is a human donor who donated a stem cell graft to a child with Fanconi anemia. CDR3: CASSPGGETDTQYF. CDR3 nucleotides: TGTGCCAGCAGTCCTGGTGGGGAGACAGATACGCAGTATTTT.